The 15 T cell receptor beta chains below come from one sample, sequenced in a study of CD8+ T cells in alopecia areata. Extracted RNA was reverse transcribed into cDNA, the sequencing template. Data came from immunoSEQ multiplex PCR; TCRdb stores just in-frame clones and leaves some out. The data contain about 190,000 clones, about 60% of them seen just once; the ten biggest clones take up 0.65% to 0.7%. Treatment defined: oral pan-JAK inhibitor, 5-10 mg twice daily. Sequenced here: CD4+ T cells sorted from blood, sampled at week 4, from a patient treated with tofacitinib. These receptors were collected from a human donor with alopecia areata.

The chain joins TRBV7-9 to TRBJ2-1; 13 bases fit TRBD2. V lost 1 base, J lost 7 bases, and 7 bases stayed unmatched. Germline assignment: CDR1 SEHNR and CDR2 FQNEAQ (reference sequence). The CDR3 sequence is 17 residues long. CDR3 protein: CASSLGVGTSGINEQFF. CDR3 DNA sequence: TGTGCCAGCAGCTTAGGTGTAGGGACTAGCGGGATAAATGAGCAGTTCTTC.

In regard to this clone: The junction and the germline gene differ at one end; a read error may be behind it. The CDR3 sequence is CSADDRVVLNF. CDR3 DNA: TGCAGTGCGGACGACAGGGTGGTTTTAAATTTT. The rearrangement uses TRBV20-1 and TRBJ2-3; 7 bases agree with TRBD1. The CDR3 is 11 residues long. Per germline, CDR1 DFQATT and CDR2 SNEGSKA (reference sequence).

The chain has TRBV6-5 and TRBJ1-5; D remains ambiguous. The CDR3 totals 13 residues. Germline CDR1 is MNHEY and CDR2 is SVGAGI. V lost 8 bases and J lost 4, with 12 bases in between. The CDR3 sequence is CASRGGMNQPQHF. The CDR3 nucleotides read TGTGCCAGCCGAGGAGGGATGAATCAGCCCCAGCATTTT.

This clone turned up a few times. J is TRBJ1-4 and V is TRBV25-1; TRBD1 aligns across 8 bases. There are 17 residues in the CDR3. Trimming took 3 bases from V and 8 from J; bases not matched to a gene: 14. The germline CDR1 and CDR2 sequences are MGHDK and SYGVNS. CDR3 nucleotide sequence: TGTGCCAGCAGTGACCCCCGACAGGGGACGACGAGAGAAAAACTGTTTTTT. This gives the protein CASSDPRQGTTREKLFF.

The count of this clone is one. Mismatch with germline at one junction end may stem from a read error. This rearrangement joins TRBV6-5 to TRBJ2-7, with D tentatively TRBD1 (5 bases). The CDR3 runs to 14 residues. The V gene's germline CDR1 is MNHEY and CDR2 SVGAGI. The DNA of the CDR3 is TGTGCCAGCAGTTTATATGGGGCGCACTACGAGCGGTACTTC. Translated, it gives CASSLYGAHYERYF.

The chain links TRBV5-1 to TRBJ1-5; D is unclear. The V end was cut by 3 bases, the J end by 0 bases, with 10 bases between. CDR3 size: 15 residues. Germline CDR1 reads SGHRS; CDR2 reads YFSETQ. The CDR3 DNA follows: TGCGCCAGCAGCTACGACGGAGTTAGCAATCAGCCCCAGCATTTT. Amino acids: CASSYDGVSNQPQHF.

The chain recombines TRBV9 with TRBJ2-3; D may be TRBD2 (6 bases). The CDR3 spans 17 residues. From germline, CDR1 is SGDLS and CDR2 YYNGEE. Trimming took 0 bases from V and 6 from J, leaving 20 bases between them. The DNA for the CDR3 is TGTGCCAGCAGCGTAGCGGGGGTGACGGGAGTGGCCGATACGCAGTATTTT. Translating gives CASSVAGVTGVADTQYF.

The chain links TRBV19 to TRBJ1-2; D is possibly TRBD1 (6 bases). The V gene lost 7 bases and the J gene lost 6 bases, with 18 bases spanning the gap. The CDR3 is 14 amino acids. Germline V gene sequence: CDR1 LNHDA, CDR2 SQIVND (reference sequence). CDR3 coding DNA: TGTGCCAGTACCTCTTACAGGGCAAGGGATGGCTACACCTTC. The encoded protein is CASTSYRARDGYTF. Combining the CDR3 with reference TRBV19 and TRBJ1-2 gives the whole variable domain DGGITQSPKYLFRKEGQNVTLSCEQNLNHDAMYWYRQDPGQGLRLIYYSQIVNDFQKGDIAEGYSVSREKKESFPLTVTSAQKNPTAFYLCASTSYRARDGYTFGSGTRLTVV.

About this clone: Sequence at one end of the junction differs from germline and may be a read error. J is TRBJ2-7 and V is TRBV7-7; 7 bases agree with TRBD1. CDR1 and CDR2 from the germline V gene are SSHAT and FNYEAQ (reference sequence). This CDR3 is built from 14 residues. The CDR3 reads CASSLRQGPYEQYF. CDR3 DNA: TGTGCTAGCAGCTTACGACAGGGTCCCTACGAGCAGTACTTC.

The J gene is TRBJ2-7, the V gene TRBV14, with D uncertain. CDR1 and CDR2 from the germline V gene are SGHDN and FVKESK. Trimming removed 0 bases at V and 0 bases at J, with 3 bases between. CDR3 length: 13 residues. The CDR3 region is CASSQDLSYEQYF. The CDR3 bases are TGTGCCAGCAGCCAAGATCTCTCCTACGAGCAGTACTTC.

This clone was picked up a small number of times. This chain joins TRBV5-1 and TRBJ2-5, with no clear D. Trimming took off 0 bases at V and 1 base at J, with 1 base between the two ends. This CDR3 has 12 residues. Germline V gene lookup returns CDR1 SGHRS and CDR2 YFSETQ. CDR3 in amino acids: CASSLAQETQYF. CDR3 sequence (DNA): TGCGCCAGCAGCTTGGCCCAAGAGACCCAGTACTTC.

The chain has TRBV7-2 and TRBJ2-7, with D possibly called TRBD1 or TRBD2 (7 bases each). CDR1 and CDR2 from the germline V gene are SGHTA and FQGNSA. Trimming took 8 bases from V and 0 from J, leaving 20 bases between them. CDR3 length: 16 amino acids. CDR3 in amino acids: CASGTADGRLSYEQYF. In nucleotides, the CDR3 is TGTGCCAGCGGGACAGCGGACGGGAGGCTCTCCTACGAGCAGTACTTC.

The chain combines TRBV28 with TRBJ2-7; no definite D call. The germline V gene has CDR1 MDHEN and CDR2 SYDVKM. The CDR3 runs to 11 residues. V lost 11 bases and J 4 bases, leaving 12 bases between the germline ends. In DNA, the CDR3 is TGTGCCTGTGACAACCGATACGAGCAGTACTTC. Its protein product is CACDNRYEQYF.

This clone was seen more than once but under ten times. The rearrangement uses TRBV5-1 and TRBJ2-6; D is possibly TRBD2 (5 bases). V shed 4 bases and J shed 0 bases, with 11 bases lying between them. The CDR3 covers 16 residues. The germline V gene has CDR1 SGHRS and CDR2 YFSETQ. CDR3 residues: CASSPGVSSGANVLTF. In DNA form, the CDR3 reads TGCGCCAGCAGCCCCGGGGTGAGCTCTGGGGCCAACGTCCTGACTTTC.

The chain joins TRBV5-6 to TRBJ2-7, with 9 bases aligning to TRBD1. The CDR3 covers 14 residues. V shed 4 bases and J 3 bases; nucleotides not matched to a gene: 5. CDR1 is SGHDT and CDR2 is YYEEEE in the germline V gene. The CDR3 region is CASSMDRGRYEQYF. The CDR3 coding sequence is TGTGCCAGCAGCATGGACAGGGGTCGCTACGAGCAGTACTTC.